Below are 19 T cell receptor beta chains sequenced from a single sample in a study of T cell responses to AZD1222 COVID-19 vaccine. Sequenced by immunoSEQ multiplex PCR; TCRdb stores in-frame clones only, minus some. The sample yields 150,000 or so clones, over 90% seen once. The sequencing here drew on peripheral blood, taken 28 days after the second AZD1222 dose. The receptors come from an adult who received the AZD1222 COVID-19 vaccine.

V is TRBV19 and J is TRBJ2-5, with 7 bases aligning to TRBD1. The CDR3 length is 15 residues. Per germline, CDR1 LNHDA and CDR2 SQIVND (reference sequence). Germline trimming cut 4 bases from V and 2 bases from J; bases unmatched to any gene: 7. The CDR3 spells CASSTQGRIQETQYF. The CDR3 DNA reads TGTGCCAGTAGTACACAGGGGAGAATTCAAGAGACCCAGTACTTC.

V and J are TRBV27 and TRBJ2-2; 7 bases fit TRBD1. Looked up from germline, CDR1 is MNHEY and CDR2 is SMNVEV (reference sequence). V was pared by 4 bases and J by 2 bases, with 4 bases of the junction left unmatched. The CDR3 runs to 15 residues. The CDR3 DNA sequence: TGTGCCAGCAGTTATCGACAGGGAAACACCGGGGAGCTGTTTTTT. Translation: CASSYRQGNTGELFF.

The chain employs TRBV27 and TRBJ2-1; D call uncertain. Germline V lookup: CDR1 MNHEY, CDR2 SMNVEV (reference sequence). The CDR3 is made up of 14 amino acids. Trimming removed 2 bases from V and 2 bases from J, with 7 bases in between. This CDR3 is CASSLAAAYNEQFF. Here the CDR3 DNA reads TGTGCCAGCAGTTTAGCCGCAGCCTACAATGAGCAGTTCTTC.

The chain recombines TRBV18 with TRBJ1-4; D gene unclear. Trimming removed 3 bases from V and 2 bases from J, with 7 bases in between. CDR1 is KGHSH, CDR2 LQKENI, per germline. The CDR3 is made up of 14 amino acids. CDR3 amino acids: CASSPGSTNEKLFF. In DNA, the CDR3 is TGTGCCAGCTCACCGGGTAGTACTAATGAAAAACTGTTTTTT.

The chain recombines TRBV25-1 with TRBJ2-1; 8 nucleotides line up with TRBD2. CDR1 and CDR2 (germline): MGHDK, SYGVNS. The V gene end was trimmed by 2 bases and the J gene end by 4 bases; junction bases not matched to a gene: 13. This CDR3 contains 18 residues. The CDR3 sequence is CASSEGAAAGGSYNEQFF. The CDR3 nucleotides read TGTGCCAGCAGTGAAGGGGCCGCGGCGGGAGGCTCGTACAATGAGCAGTTCTTC. The entire variable domain, with the rest obtained from reference TRBV25-1 and TRBJ2-1, is as follows: EADIYQTPRYLVIGTGKKITLECSQTMGHDKMYWYQQDPGMELHLIHYSYGVNSTEKGDLSSESTVSRIRTEHFPLTLESARPSHTSQYLCASSEGAAAGGSYNEQFFGPGTRLTVL.

The chain carries TRBV27 and TRBJ1-6; a weak D match, TRBD1 (5 bases). CDR1 is MNHEY, CDR2 SMNVEV, per germline (reference sequence). V was pared by 5 bases and J by 10 bases, with 15 bases between. CDR3 length equals 14 residues. The CDR3, as DNA: TGTGCCAGCAGTCTTACCAGGGTAGAATCACCCCTCCACTTT. Translated, it gives CASSLTRVESPLHF.

V is TRBV12-3 or TRBV12-4 and J is TRBJ2-1, with D perhaps TRBD1 or TRBD2 (6 bases each). Trimming removed 7 bases from V and 10 bases from J, with 17 bases in between. This CDR3 has 13 amino acids. The CDR3 DNA reads as TGTGCCAGCAATCTACTAGAGGGGGGCGAGCAGTTCTTC. Translated, it gives CASNLLEGGEQFF.

The genes are TRBV12-3 or TRBV12-4 and TRBJ1-1, with 7 bases matching TRBD1. The V segment lost 4 bases and the J segment 8 bases; nucleotides outside the gene matches: 4. The CDR3 covers 12 residues. The CDR3 is CASSSTGIEAFF. Written as DNA, the CDR3 is TGTGCCAGCAGTTCGACAGGGATCGAAGCTTTCTTT.

This sequence joins TRBV6-5 and TRBJ2-7, with TRBD1 matching over 7 bases. J lost 5 bases, V lost 6 bases, and 10 bases had no gene match. The CDR3 is 14 amino acids. CDR1 and CDR2 from the germline V gene are MNHEY and SVGAGI. The CDR3 DNA sequence: TGTGCCAGCAGGGCGACAGGGCTCTTGGACGAGCAGTACTTC. Protein sequence: CASRATGLLDEQYF.

The V call is TRBV20-1, the J call TRBJ2-1; tentatively, D is TRBD1 or TRBD2 (5 bases each). V gave up 3 bases and J gave up 8 bases, with 5 bases separating them. The CDR3 is 10 amino acids. From germline, CDR1 is DFQATT and CDR2 SNEGSKA (reference sequence). CDR3 loop: CSARGDEQFF. CDR3 coding DNA: TGCAGTGCTAGGGGGGATGAGCAGTTCTTC.

This chain links TRBV28 with TRBJ1-5; D is unclear. The CDR3 totals 13 residues. Germline V gives CDR1 MDHEN, CDR2 SYDVKM. CDR3 residues: CALGGLLSQPQHF. The CDR3 nucleotides are TGTGCTTTAGGAGGGCTACTGAGCCAGCCCCAGCATTTT.

The chain couples TRBV6-5 to TRBJ2-1, with 8 bases that match TRBD1. Germline V lookup: CDR1 MNHEY, CDR2 SVGAGI. V lost 5 bases to trimming and J lost 3 bases; unmatched junction nucleotides: 3. CDR3 size: 14 residues. The CDR3 DNA follows: TGTGCCAGCAGTCCCGGGACAGGCTACAATGAGCAGTTCTTC. This sequence encodes CASSPGTGYNEQFF.

This sequence joins TRBV6-5 and TRBJ1-2; 11 positions match TRBD1. V lost 6 bases, J lost 8 bases, and 8 bases stayed unmatched. There are 14 residues in the CDR3. The germline V gene has CDR1 MNHEY and CDR2 SVGAGI. CDR3 in DNA: TGTGCCAGCAGGCAGGACAGGGGGCTTAAAGGCTACACCTTC. It codes for CASRQDRGLKGYTF.

The chain carries TRBV28 and TRBJ1-5; 7 bases line up with TRBD1. The trim removed 6 bases at V and 2 bases at J, leaving 7 bases unmatched. Germline CDR1 and CDR2: MDHEN and SYDVKM. The CDR3 covers 15 residues. CDR3 DNA: TGTGCCAGCAGCCCAGCAACAGGGGGCAATCAGCCCCAGCATTTT. Translated: CASSPATGGNQPQHF. Using reference TRBV28 and TRBJ1-5 for the parts outside the CDR3, the full variable domain is DVKVTQSSRYLVKRTGEKVFLECVQDMDHENMFWYRQDPGLGLRLIYFSYDVKMKEKGDIPEGYSVSREKKERFSLILESASTNQTSMYLCASSPATGGNQPQHFGDGTRLSIL.

In DNA form, the CDR3 reads TGTGCCAGCAGCTTAGGTAGAACAGATACGCAGTATTTT. The encoded protein is CASSLGRTDTQYF. The chain is built from TRBV7-3 and TRBJ2-3; D remains ambiguous. Germline assignment: CDR1 SGHTA and CDR2 FQGTGA. Trimming cost V 2 bases and J 3 bases, with 6 bases left between them. This CDR3 region has 13 residues. The entire variable domain, with the rest obtained from reference TRBV7-3 and TRBJ2-3, is as follows: GAGVSQTPSNKVTEKGKYVELRCDPISGHTALYWYRQSLGQGPEFLIYFQGTGAADDSGLPNDRFFAVRPEGSVSTLKIQRTERGDSAVYLCASSLGRTDTQYFGPGTRLTVL.

The chain links TRBV9 to TRBJ1-1; D is unresolved. Germline V gene sequence: CDR1 SGDLS, CDR2 YYNGEE. V gave up 4 bases and J gave up 0 bases, with 13 bases separating them. This CDR3 region has 15 residues. The CDR3 here is CASSPRRSLNTEAFF. In nucleotides, the CDR3 is TGTGCCAGCAGCCCCCGCCGGAGCTTGAACACTGAAGCTTTCTTT.

CDR3 nucleotide sequence: TGTGCCTGGAGTGTCGGGACTAGCCCGCGGGGGTTCTTC. Amino acids: CAWSVGTSPRGFF. V and J are TRBV30 and TRBJ2-1; 9 nucleotides line up with TRBD2. From germline, CDR1 is GTSNPN and CDR2 SVGIG (reference sequence). The trim removed 0 bases at V and 15 bases at J, leaving 9 bases unmatched. There are 13 residues in the CDR3.

This chain uses TRBV6-4 with TRBJ2-2; 11 bases are a match to TRBD2. Trimming at V came to 5 bases and at J to 0 bases, leaving 2 bases not matched to a gene. Germline CDR1 and CDR2: MRHNA and SNTAGT. This CDR3 spans 16 amino acids. In nucleotides, the CDR3 is TGTGCCAGCAGTAAACTAGCGGGGGCGAACACCGGGGAGCTGTTTTTT. It specifies CASSKLAGANTGELFF.

V gene TRBV4-2 combines with J gene TRBJ2-2, with D possibly matching TRBD1 (6 bases). There are 15 residues in the CDR3. The germline CDR1 and CDR2 sequences are LGHNA and YNFKEQ. Trimming left V 5 bases short and J 4 bases short, with 14 bases between. CDR3 DNA: TGTGCCAGCAGCGGGGGCGGGTACGCCACCGGGGAGCTGTTTTTT. It encodes CASSGGGYATGELFF.